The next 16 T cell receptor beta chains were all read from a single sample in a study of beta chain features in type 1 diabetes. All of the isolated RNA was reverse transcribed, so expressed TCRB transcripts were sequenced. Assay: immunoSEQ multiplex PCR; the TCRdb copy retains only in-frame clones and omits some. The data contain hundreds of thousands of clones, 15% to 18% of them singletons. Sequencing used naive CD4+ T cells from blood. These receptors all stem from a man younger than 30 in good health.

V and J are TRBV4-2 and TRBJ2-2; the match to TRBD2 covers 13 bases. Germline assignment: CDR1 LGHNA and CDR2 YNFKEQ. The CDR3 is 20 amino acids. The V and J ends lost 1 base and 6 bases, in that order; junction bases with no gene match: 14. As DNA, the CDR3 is TGTGCCAGCAGCCAAGGGACTAGCGGGGGCCGTCGTAGATGGGCCGGGGAGCTGTTTTTT. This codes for CASSQGTSGGRRRWAGELFF.

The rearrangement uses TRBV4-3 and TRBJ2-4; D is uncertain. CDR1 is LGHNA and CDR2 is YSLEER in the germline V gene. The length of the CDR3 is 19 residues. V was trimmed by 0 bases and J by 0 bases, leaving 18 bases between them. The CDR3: CASSQEAPSQQVAKNIQYF. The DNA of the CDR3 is TGCGCCAGCAGCCAAGAAGCCCCCTCTCAGCAGGTAGCCAAAAACATTCAGTACTTC.

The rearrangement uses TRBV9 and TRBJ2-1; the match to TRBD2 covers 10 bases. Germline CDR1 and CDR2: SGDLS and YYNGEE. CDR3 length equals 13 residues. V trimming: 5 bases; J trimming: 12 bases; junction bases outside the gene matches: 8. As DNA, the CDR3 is TGTGCCAGCAGGCCTAGCGGGAGTGACCGGCAGTTCTTC. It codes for CASRPSGSDRQFF.

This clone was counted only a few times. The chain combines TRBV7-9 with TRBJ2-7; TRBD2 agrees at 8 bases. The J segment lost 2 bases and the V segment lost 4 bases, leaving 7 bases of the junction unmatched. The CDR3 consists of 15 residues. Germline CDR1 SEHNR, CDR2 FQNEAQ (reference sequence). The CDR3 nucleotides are TGTGCCAGCAGCTCGGAGCGGGAGCAGGCCTACGAGCAGTACTTC. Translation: CASSSEREQAYEQYF. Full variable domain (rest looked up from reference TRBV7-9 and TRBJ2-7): DTGVSQNPRHKITKRGQNVTFRCDPISEHNRLYWYRQTLGQGPEFLTYFQNEAQLEKSRLLSDRFSAERPKGSFSTLEIQRTEQGDSAMYLCASSSEREQAYEQYFGPGTRLTVT.

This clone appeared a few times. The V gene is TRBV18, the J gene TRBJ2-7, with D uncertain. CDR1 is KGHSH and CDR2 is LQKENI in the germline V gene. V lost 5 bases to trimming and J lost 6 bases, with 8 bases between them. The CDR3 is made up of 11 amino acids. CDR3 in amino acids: CASSGVAEQYF. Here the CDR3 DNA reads TGTGCCAGCTCAGGGGTTGCCGAGCAGTACTTC.

CDR3 in DNA: TGTGCCAGCAGTGCGCGGGGGGACACCGGGGAGCTGTTTTTT. It translates to CASSARGDTGELFF. V and J are TRBV27 and TRBJ2-2; 8 nucleotides align to TRBD2. Germline V gene data show CDR1 as MNHEY and CDR2 as SMNVEV (reference sequence). The J segment lost 3 bases and the V segment lost 5 bases, leaving 2 bases of the junction unmatched. This CDR3 has 14 residues.

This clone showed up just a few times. The CDR3 region is CAISESGFAAFF. CDR3 sequence (DNA): TGTGCCATCAGTGAGTCGGGTTTCGCGGCTTTCTTT. The rearrangement uses TRBV10-3 and TRBJ1-1; no clear D. V shed 0 bases and J shed 11 bases, with 10 bases lying between them. CDR3 length: 12 residues. CDR1 is ENHRY, CDR2 SYGVKD, per germline.

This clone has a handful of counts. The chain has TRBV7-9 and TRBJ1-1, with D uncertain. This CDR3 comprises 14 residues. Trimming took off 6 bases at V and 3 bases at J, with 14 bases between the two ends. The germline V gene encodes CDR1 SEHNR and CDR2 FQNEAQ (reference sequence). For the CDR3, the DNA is TGTGCCAGCAGTCCGAGGAGGGTGGACACTGAAGCTTTCTTT. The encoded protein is CASSPRRVDTEAFF.

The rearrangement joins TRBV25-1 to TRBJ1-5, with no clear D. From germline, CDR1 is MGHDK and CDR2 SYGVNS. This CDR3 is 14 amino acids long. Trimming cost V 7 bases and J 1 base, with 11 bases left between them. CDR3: CASTPLESNQPQHF. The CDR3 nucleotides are TGTGCCAGCACCCCCTTGGAAAGCAATCAGCCCCAGCATTTT.

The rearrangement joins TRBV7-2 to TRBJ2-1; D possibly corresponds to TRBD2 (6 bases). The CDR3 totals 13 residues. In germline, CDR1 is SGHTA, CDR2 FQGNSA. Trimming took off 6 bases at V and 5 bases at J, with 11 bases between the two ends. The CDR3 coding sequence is TGTGCCAGCAGTCCGGCGGGGCACAATGAGCAGTTCTTC. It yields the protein CASSPAGHNEQFF. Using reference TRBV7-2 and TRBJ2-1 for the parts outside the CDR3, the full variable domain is GAGVSQSPSNKVTEKGKDVELRCDPISGHTALYWYRQSLGQGLEFLIYFQGNSAPDKSGLPSDRFSAERTGGSVSTLTIQRTQQEDSAVYLCASSPAGHNEQFFGPGTRLTVL.

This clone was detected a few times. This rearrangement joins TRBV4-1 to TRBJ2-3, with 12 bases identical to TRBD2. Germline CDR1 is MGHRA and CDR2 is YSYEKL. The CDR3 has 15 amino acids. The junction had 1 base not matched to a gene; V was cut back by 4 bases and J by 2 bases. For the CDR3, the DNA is TGCGCCAGCAGCCGGACTAGCGGGGACACAGATACGCAGTATTTT. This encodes CASSRTSGDTDTQYF.

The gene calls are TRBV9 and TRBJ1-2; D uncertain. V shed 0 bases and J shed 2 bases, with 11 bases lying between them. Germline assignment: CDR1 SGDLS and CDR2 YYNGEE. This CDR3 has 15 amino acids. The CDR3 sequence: CASSVDGRENYGYTF. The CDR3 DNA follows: TGTGCCAGCAGCGTAGACGGGCGAGAGAACTATGGCTACACCTTC.

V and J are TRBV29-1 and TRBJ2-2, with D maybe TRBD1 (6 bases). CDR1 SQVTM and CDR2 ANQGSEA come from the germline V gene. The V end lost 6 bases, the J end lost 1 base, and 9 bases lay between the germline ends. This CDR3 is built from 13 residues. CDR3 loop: CSVTGLNTGELFF. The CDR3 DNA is TGCAGCGTCACAGGGCTGAACACCGGGGAGCTGTTTTTT.

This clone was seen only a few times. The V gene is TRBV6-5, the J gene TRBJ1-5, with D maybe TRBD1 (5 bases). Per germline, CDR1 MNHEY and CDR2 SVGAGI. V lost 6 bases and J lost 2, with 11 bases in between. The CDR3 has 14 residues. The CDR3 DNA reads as TGTGCCAGCAGAGAGGGGAGGGGCAATCAGCCCCAGCATTTT. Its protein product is CASREGRGNQPQHF.

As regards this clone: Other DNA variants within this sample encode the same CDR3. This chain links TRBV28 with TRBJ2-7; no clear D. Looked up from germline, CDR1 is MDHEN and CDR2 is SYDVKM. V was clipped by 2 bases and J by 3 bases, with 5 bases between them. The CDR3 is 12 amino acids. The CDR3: CASSLINYEQYF. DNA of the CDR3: TGTGCCAGCAGTTTAATAAACTACGAGCAGTACTTC.

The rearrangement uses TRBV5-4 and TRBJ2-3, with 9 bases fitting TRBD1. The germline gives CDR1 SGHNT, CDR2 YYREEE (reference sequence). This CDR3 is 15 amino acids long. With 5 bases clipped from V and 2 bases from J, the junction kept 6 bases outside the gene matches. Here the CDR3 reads CASRDRDRVTDTQYF. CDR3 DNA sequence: TGTGCCAGCAGGGACCGGGACAGGGTCACAGATACGCAGTATTTT.